This T cell receptor (beta chain) stems from a study of shared clonotypes between healthy human individuals. TCRdb's table, derived via immunoSEQ multiplex PCR, lists solely in-frame clones and lacks some. The sample holds roughly 500,000 clones; roughly 80% are singletons and the top ten take approximately 12%. V lost 4 bases and J lost 0, with 10 bases in between. Per the germline V gene, CDR1 is GTSNPN and CDR2 is SVGIG (reference sequence). The CDR3 has 14 residues. This chain links TRBV30 with TRBJ1-5; D uncertain. This clonotype originated in a woman aged 35 to 49 in good health. Some clones in this sample may be carry-over from other donors' samples. The source material was PBMCs. The CDR3 nucleotides are TGTGCCTGGAAAGGCCCTTATAGCAATCAGCCCCAGCATTTT. Encoded protein: CAWKGPYSNQPQHF.